The 10 T cell receptor beta chains below come from one sample, sequenced in a study of blood T cell repertoires in COVID-19. Using immunoSEQ multiplex PCR, the repertoire was profiled, and TCRdb retains in-frame clones only, with some absent. The table includes tens of thousands of clones, approximately 87% detected once. Sequencing was carried out using peripheral blood. All receptors derive from a human donor with active COVID-19. The donor label of this sample is uncertain.

V usage is TRBV7-2 and J usage is TRBJ2-1, with TRBD2 matching over 11 bases. The CDR3 extends over 17 amino acids. The V and J ends lost 1 base and 4 bases, in that order; junction bases with no gene match: 6. The germline gives CDR1 SGHTA, CDR2 FQGNSA. The CDR3 protein is CASSLVASGGPYNEQFF. The CDR3 region has the DNA TGTGCCAGCAGCTTAGTGGCTAGCGGGGGGCCTTACAATGAGCAGTTCTTC.

The J gene is TRBJ1-1, the V gene TRBV6-1; the D gene is possibly TRBD1 (6 bases). This CDR3 contains 13 residues. Deletions cut 3 bases from V and 4 bases from J, with 9 bases between. Germline loops: CDR1 MNHNS, CDR2 SASEGT. The CDR3 DNA reads as TGTGCCAGCAGTGATACAGGGTTCACTGAAGCTTTCTTT. Translated, it gives CASSDTGFTEAFF.

The gene calls are TRBV7-2 and TRBJ2-7; 9 bases are a match to TRBD1. Germline CDR1 is SGHTA and CDR2 is FQGNSA. The CDR3 covers 15 residues. Unmatched junction bases numbered 9, after V lost 7 bases and J lost 2 bases. The CDR3 loop is CASMPAGQGTYEQYF. For the CDR3, the DNA is TGTGCCAGCATGCCCGCGGGACAGGGTACCTACGAGCAGTACTTC.

The chain is built from TRBV10-3 and TRBJ2-7, with no clear D. CDR3 size: 11 residues. Germline V CDR1 and CDR2: ENHRY, SYGVKD. With 4 bases removed from V and 5 bases from J, the gap between germline ends came to 6 bases. CDR3 nucleotide sequence: TGTGCCATCAGTGTGCAGGACGAGCAGTACTTC. Encoded protein: CAISVQDEQYF.

This clone was picked up one time. V usage is TRBV3-1 (or the pseudogene TRBV3-2) and J usage is TRBJ1-1, with D maybe TRBD1 (6 bases). The CDR3 has 14 residues. The V and J ends lost 4 bases and 7 bases respectively, with 16 bases between them. The germline V gene has CDR1 LGHDT and CDR2 YNNKEL (reference sequence). CDR3 in DNA: TGTGCCAGCAGCCCGGCCGGGGGGCGGAGTGAAGCTTTCTTT. This encodes CASSPAGGRSEAFF.

V usage is TRBV7-9 and J usage is TRBJ2-3; perhaps TRBD2 as D (6 bases). This CDR3 is 15 amino acids long. CDR1 and CDR2 from the germline V gene are SEHNR and FQNEAQ (reference sequence). The V end was cut by 5 bases, the J end by 2 bases, with 14 bases between. CDR3 nucleotides: TGTGCCAGCAGCAAAAAATGGACTATCACAGATACGCAGTATTTT. Its translation is CASSKKWTITDTQYF. Full variable domain (remainder filled in from reference TRBV7-9 and TRBJ2-3): DTGVSQNPRHKITKRGQNVTFRCDPISEHNRLYWYRQTLGQGPEFLTYFQNEAQLEKSRLLSDRFSAERPKGSFSTLEIQRTEQGDSAMYLCASSKKWTITDTQYFGPGTRLTVL.

The rearrangement joins TRBV5-5 to TRBJ1-5; weak D call: TRBD1 (5 bases). This CDR3 region has 14 residues. Trimming removed 0 bases from V and 6 bases from J, with 10 bases in between. The germline CDR1 and CDR2 sequences are SGHKS and YYEKEE (reference sequence). For the CDR3, the DNA is TGTGCCAGCAGCTTGGAAACAGGATTTCAGCCCCAGCATTTT. As protein: CASSLETGFQPQHF. The full variable domain, with the rest looked up from reference TRBV5-5 and TRBJ1-5, is DAGVTQSPTHLIKTRGQQVTLRCSPISGHKSVSWYQQVLGQGPQFIFQYYEKEERGRGNFPDRFSARQFPNYSSELNVNALLLGDSALYLCASSLETGFQPQHFGDGTRLSIL.

The J gene is TRBJ1-2, the V gene TRBV29-1, with D hard to call. The CDR3 runs to 16 residues. Trimming pared 1 base from V and 4 bases from J, leaving 19 bases between. Germline CDR1 reads SQVTM; CDR2 reads ANQGSEA. The CDR3 nucleotides are TGCAGCGTTGAAGGTTCCGAGGCAAAAACGCTCTATGGCTACACCTTC. Its protein is CSVEGSEAKTLYGYTF.

The CDR3 loop reads CASSIDRFSGGAGTTRETQYF. DNA for the CDR3: TGTGCCAGTAGTATAGATCGATTCAGTGGAGGAGCGGGGACCACGCGAGAGACCCAGTACTTC. The gene calls are TRBV19 and TRBJ2-5; the match to TRBD2 covers 7 bases. Germline-derived CDR1 and CDR2 are LNHDA and SQIVND (reference sequence). CDR3 length: 21 residues. V trimming: 0 bases; J trimming: 4 bases; junction bases outside the gene matches: 23.

The gene calls are TRBV12-5 and TRBJ1-2; no firm D call. Germline CDR1 LGHNT, CDR2 FRNRAP. The CDR3 length is 15 residues. V lost 7 bases and J lost 4, with 19 bases in between. CDR3 amino acids: CASAPDAAASYGYTF. The CDR3, as DNA: TGTGCTAGTGCTCCCGACGCGGCCGCCAGCTATGGCTACACCTTC. Combining the CDR3 with reference TRBV12-5 and TRBJ1-2 gives the whole variable domain DARVTQTPRHKVTEMGQEVTMRCQPILGHNTVFWYRQTMMQGLELLAYFRNRAPLDDSGMPKDRFSAEMPDATLATLKIQPSEPRDSAVYFCASAPDAAASYGYTFGSGTRLTVV.